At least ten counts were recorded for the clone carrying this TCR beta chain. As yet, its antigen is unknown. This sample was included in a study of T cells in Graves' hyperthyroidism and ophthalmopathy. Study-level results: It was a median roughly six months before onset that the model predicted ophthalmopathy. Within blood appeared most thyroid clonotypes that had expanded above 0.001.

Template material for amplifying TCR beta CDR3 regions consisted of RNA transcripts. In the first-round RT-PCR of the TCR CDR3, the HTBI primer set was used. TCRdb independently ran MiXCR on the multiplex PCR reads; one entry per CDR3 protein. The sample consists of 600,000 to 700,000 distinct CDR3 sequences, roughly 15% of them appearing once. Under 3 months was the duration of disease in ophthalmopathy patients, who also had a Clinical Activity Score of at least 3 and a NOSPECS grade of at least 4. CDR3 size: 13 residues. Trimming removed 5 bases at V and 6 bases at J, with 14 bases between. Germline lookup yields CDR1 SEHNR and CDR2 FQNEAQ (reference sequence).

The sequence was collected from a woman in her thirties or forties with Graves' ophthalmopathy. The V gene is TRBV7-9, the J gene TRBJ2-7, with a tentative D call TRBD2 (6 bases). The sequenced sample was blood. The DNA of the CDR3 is TGTGCCAGCAGCCCCAAGGGAGGTTCCGAGCAGTACTTC. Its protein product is CASSPKGGSEQYF.